The 12 T cell receptor beta chains in this list originate from one sample, sequenced in a study of neurological immune-mediated disorders. MiXCR, run by TCRdb on the 5' RACE reads, gives a single entry per CDR3 protein. The sample consists of 40,000 or so distinct CDR3 sequences, roughly 4.8% of them appearing once. Sequenced material: CD4+ T cells from blood. These receptors all come from a man aged 18 to 29 in good health.

This clonotype was found many times. V and J are TRBV5-1 and TRBJ2-1; D possibly corresponds to TRBD2 (6 bases). The V gene lost 0 bases and the J gene lost 2 bases, with 9 bases spanning the gap. The length of the CDR3 is 15 residues. From germline, CDR1 is SGHRS and CDR2 YFSETQ. Here the CDR3 DNA reads TGCGCCAGCAGCTTGGGACTAGTTGCCTACAATGAGCAGTTCTTC. Protein product: CASSLGLVAYNEQFF.

There are many counts of this clonotype. CDR3 bases: TGTGCCAGCAGTTGGAGTTATGACACAGATACGCAGTATTTT. Protein: CASSWSYDTDTQYF. This chain links TRBV27 with TRBJ2-3, with D unclear. CDR1 MNHEY and CDR2 SMNVEV come from the germline V gene (reference sequence). The V end lost 4 bases, the J end lost 2 bases, and 10 bases lay between the germline ends. The CDR3 is 14 amino acids.

This clonotype was seen ten or more times. The V gene is TRBV6-2 or TRBV6-3, the J gene TRBJ1-3; D is uncertain. In germline, CDR1 is MNHEY, CDR2 SVGEGT. The CDR3 is 16 residues long. V was shortened by 2 bases and J by 1 base, with 12 bases between the two germline ends. CDR3 loop: CASSYHFDGSGNTIYF. CDR3 DNA sequence: TGTGCCAGCAGTTACCACTTCGACGGATCTGGAAACACCATATATTTT.

At least ten counts were recorded for this clonotype. V gene TRBV7-9 combines with J gene TRBJ2-3; D not certain. The CDR3 length is 11 residues. The V end lost 4 bases, the J end lost 9 bases, and 8 bases lay between the germline ends. Per germline, CDR1 SEHNR and CDR2 FQNEAQ (reference sequence). The CDR3, as DNA: TGTGCCAGCAGCTCCGTGGAGACGCAGTATTTT. Its protein product is CASSSVETQYF.

This clonotype was recorded at least ten times. The CDR3: CASSLRMFGGEARHTF. The CDR3 DNA reads TGCGCCAGCAGCTTGCGTATGTTTGGGGGCGAGGCTCGCCACACCTTC. The V call is TRBV5-1, the J call TRBJ1-2; perhaps TRBD1 as D (6 bases). This CDR3 has 16 amino acids. Trimming took off 1 base at V and 12 bases at J, with 25 bases between the two ends. Looked up from germline, CDR1 is SGHRS and CDR2 is YFSETQ.

This clonotype was counted at least ten times. The rearrangement links TRBV20-1 to TRBJ1-2; D gene unclear. This CDR3 has 14 amino acids. Between the trimmed V and J ends, which lost 0 bases and 0 bases, there was a span of 8 bases. The V gene's germline CDR1 is DFQATT and CDR2 SNEGSKA (reference sequence). The CDR3 sequence: CSARDLKANYGYTF. The CDR3 nucleotides read TGCAGTGCTAGAGATCTGAAAGCTAACTATGGCTACACCTTC.

This clonotype came up many times. The chain couples TRBV18 to TRBJ1-4; D is uncertain. V shed 3 bases and J shed 4 bases, with 9 bases lying between them. Germline V gene sequence: CDR1 KGHSH, CDR2 LQKENI. CDR3 length equals 14 residues. The chain's CDR3 is CASSPTALNEKLFF. The CDR3, as DNA: TGTGCCAGCTCACCGACGGCCCTTAATGAAAAACTGTTTTTT.

This clonotype has at least ten counts. This sequence joins TRBV20-1 and TRBJ2-5; D tentatively reads TRBD1 or TRBD2 (6 bases each). From germline, CDR1 is DFQATT and CDR2 SNEGSKA (reference sequence). Trimming removed 7 bases from V and 1 base from J, with 16 bases in between. The CDR3 is 14 amino acids. The CDR3 protein is CSVQEGVSQETQYF. The DNA for the CDR3 is TGCAGTGTCCAGGAGGGGGTGAGCCAAGAGACCCAGTACTTC.

At least ten counts were recorded for this clonotype. The chain couples TRBV5-1 to TRBJ2-1; 8 bases align to TRBD1. CDR1 is SGHRS and CDR2 is YFSETQ in the germline V gene. Trimming at V came to 0 bases and at J to 4 bases, leaving 0 bases not matched to a gene. The CDR3 is 14 residues long. CDR3 coding DNA: TGCGCCAGCAGCTTGGGGACAGGGTACAATGAGCAGTTCTTC. This sequence encodes CASSLGTGYNEQFF. The full variable domain, with the rest looked up from reference TRBV5-1 and TRBJ2-1, is KAGVTQTPRYLIKTRGQQVTLSCSPISGHRSVSWYQQTPGQGLQFLFEYFSETQRNKGNFPGRFSGRQFSNSRSEMNVSTLELGDSALYLCASSLGTGYNEQFFGPGTRLTVL.

On this clonotype: A read error may account for a junction end that differs from germline. This chain uses TRBV3-1 with TRBJ1-5; D gene ambiguous. The CDR3 totals 14 residues. CDR1 is LGHDT and CDR2 is YNNKEL in the germline V gene (reference sequence). CDR3 loop: CVSSFYVSNQPQHF. CDR3 DNA sequence: TGTGTCAGCAGCTTCTACGTTAGCAATCAGCCCCAGCATTTT. The full variable domain, completed using reference TRBV3-1 and TRBJ1-5, is DTAVSQTPKYLVTQMGNDKSIKCEQNLGHDTMYWYKQDSKKFLKIMFSYNNKELIINETVPNRFSPKSPDKAHLNLHINSLELGDSAVYFCVSSFYVSNQPQHFGDGTRLSIL.

This clonotype was detected ten times or more. The chain uses TRBV20-1 and TRBJ1-6; D gene unclear. The CDR3 consists of 15 residues. Trimming pared 5 bases from V and 0 bases from J, leaving 11 bases between. Germline assignment: CDR1 DFQATT and CDR2 SNEGSKA (reference sequence). CDR3 sequence: CSAGSGSSYNSPLHF. The CDR3 nucleotides read TGCAGTGCTGGATCAGGAAGCTCCTATAATTCACCCCTCCACTTT.

The chain couples TRBV27 to TRBJ1-2, with TRBD1 as a possible D gene (6 bases). Trimming took off 2 bases at V and 8 bases at J, with 18 bases between the two ends. The CDR3 runs 15 residues. CDR1 is MNHEY, CDR2 SMNVEV, per germline (reference sequence). The CDR3 spells CASSLAPQGREGYTF. CDR3 bases: TGTGCCAGCAGTTTAGCCCCCCAGGGGAGGGAAGGCTACACCTTC.